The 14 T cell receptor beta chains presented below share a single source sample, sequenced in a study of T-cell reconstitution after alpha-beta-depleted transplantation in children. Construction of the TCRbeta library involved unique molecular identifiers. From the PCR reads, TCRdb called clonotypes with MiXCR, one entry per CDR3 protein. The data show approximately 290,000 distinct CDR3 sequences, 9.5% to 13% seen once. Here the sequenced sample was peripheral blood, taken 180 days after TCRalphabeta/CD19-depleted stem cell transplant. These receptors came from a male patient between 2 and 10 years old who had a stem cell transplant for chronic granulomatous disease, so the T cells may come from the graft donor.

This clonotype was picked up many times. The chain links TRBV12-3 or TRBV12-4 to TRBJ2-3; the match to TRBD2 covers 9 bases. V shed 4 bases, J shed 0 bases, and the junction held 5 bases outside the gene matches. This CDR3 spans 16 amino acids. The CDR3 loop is CASSYLSGGSTDTQYF. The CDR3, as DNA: TGTGCCAGCAGTTACCTTAGCGGGGGTAGCACAGATACGCAGTATTTT.

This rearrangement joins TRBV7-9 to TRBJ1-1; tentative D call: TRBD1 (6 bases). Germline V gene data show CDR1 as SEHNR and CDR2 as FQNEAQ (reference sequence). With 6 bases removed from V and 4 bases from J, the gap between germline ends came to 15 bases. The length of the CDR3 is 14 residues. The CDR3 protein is CASRKNRVGTEAFF. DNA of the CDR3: TGTGCCAGCAGAAAAAACAGGGTTGGCACTGAAGCTTTCTTT.

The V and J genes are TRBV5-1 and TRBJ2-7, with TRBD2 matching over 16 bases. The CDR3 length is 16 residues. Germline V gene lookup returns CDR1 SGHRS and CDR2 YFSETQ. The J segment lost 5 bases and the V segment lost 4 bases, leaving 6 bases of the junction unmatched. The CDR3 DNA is TGCGCCAGCAGCCTGGGACTAGCGGGAGGGCCCCACGAGCAGTACTTC. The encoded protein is CASSLGLAGGPHEQYF.

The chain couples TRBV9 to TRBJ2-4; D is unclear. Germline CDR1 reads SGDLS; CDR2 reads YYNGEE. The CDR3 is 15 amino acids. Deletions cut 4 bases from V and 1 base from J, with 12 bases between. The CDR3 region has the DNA TGTGCCAGCAGCCCCACAGTAGGGGCCAAAAACATTCAGTACTTC. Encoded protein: CASSPTVGAKNIQYF.

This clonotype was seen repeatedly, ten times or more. The CDR3 region is CSATRPLKGGNQPQHF. As DNA, the CDR3 is TGCAGTGCTACCAGACCGCTAAAAGGGGGGAATCAGCCCCAGCATTTT. The chain uses TRBV20-1 and TRBJ1-5; D possibly corresponds to TRBD1 (6 bases). V lost 4 bases and J lost 4, with 20 bases in between. This CDR3 is built from 16 residues. The germline gives CDR1 DFQATT, CDR2 SNEGSKA (reference sequence).

CDR3: CASSQDGGRISGANVLTF. CDR3 in DNA: TGTGCCAGCAGCCAAGATGGAGGCAGGATCTCTGGGGCCAACGTCCTGACTTTC. The chain employs TRBV3-1 and TRBJ2-6; D perhaps matches TRBD2 (5 bases). From germline, CDR1 is LGHDT and CDR2 YNNKEL (reference sequence). The CDR3 has 18 amino acids. Trimming cost V 0 bases and J 0 bases, with 12 bases left between them. The complete variable domain, with remaining parts taken from reference TRBV3-1 and TRBJ2-6, reads DTAVSQTPKYLVTQMGNDKSIKCEQNLGHDTMYWYKQDSKKFLKIMFSYNNKELIINETVPNRFSPKSPDKAHLNLHINSLELGDSAVYFCASSQDGGRISGANVLTFGAGSRLTVL.

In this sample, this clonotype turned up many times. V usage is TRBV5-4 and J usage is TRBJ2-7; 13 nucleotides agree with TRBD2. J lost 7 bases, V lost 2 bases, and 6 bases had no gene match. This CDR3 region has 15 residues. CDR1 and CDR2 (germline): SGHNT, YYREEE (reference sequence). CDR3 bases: TGTGCCAGCAGCTTCGGACTAGCGGGAGTGAGTGAGCAGTACTTC. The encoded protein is CASSFGLAGVSEQYF.

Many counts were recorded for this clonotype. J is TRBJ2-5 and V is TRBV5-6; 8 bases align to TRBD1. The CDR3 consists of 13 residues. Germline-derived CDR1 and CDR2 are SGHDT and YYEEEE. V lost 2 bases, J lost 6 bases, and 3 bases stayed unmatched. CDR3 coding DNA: TGTGCCAGCAGCTTTCGACAGGGGCAGACCCAGTACTTC. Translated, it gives CASSFRQGQTQYF.

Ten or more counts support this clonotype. The CDR3 loop reads CSVGGAASTEAFF. CDR3 bases: TGCAGCGTTGGCGGGGCGGCTAGCACTGAAGCTTTCTTT. This chain links TRBV29-1 with TRBJ1-1; maybe TRBD1 (5 bases). The CDR3 has 13 amino acids. Germline V gene data show CDR1 as SQVTM and CDR2 as ANQGSEA. V was trimmed by 4 bases and J by 4 bases, leaving 13 bases between them. Variable domain in full (rest from reference TRBV29-1 and TRBJ1-1): SAVISQKPSRDICQRGTSLTIQCQVDSQVTMMFWYRQQPGQSLTLIATANQGSEATYESGFVIDKFPISRPNLTFSTLTVSNMSPEDSSIYLCSVGGAASTEAFFGQGTRLTVV.

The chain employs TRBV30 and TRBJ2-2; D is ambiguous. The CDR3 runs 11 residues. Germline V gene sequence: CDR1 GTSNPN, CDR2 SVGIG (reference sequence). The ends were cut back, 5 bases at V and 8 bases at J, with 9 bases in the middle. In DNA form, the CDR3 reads TGTGCCTGGTCTGGTGCGGGGGAGCTGTTTTTT. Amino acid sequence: CAWSGAGELFF.

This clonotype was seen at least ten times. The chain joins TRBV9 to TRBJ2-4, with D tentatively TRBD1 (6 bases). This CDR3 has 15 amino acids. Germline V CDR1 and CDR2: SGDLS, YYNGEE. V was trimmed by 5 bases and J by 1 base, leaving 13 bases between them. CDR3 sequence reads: CASSSGVDAKNIQYF. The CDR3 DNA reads TGTGCCAGCAGTTCAGGGGTAGACGCCAAAAACATTCAGTACTTC.

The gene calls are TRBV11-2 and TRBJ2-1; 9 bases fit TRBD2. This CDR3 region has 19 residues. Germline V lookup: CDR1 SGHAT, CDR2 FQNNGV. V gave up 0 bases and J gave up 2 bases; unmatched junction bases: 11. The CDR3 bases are TGTGCCAGCAGCTTAGAAAGGGGTCGGGCGGGGGGGACCTACAATGAGCAGTTCTTC. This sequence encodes CASSLERGRAGGTYNEQFF.

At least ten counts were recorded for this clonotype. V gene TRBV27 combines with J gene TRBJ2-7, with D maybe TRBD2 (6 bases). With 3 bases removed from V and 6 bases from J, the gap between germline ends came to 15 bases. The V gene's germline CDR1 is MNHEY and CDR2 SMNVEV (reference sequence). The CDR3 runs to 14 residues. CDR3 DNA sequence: TGTGCCAGCAGTTTTATTGGACGGGGGTCCGAGCAGTACTTC. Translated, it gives CASSFIGRGSEQYF.

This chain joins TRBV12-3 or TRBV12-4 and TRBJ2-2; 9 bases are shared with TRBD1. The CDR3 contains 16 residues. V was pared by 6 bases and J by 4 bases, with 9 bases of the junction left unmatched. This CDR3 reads CASSLGQGRSTGELFF. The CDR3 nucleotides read TGTGCCAGCAGCCTAGGACAGGGGAGGAGCACCGGGGAGCTGTTTTTT.